This T cell receptor (beta chain) originates from a study of T cell repertoires in cytomegalovirus infection. As regards this clonotype: No antigen is known for it.

TCRdb re-derived calls from the reads in MiXCR, one entry per CDR3 protein. This sample has 450,000 to 650,000 distinct CDR3 sequences, with 40% found just once. V dropped 2 bases and J dropped 6 bases, with 16 bases sitting between them. The CDR3 sequence is 15 residues long. CDR1 is MNHNY and CDR2 is SVGAGI in the germline V gene (reference sequence). This receptor was taken from a human donor in good health (CMV status not recorded). Some clones in this sample may be carry-over from other donors' samples. The V call is TRBV6-6, the J call TRBJ1-1, with unresolved D. This material consisted of cultured PBMCs, taken from culture after CMV antigen stimulation. DNA of the CDR3: TGTGCCAGCAGTTACCTCGGAAACCAGGAGGCTGAAGCTTTCTTT. This encodes CASSYLGNQEAEAFF.